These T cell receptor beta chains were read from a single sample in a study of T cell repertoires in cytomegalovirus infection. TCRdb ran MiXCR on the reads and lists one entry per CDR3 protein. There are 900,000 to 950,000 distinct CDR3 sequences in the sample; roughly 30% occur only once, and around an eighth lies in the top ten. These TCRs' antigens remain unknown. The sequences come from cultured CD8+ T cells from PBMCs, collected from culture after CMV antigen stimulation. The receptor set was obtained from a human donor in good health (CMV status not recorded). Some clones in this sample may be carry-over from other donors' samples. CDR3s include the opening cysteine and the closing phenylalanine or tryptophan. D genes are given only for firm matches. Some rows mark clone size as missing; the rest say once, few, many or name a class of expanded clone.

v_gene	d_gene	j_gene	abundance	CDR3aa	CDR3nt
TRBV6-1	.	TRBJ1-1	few	CASSLDLEAFF	TGTGCCAGCAGTTTGGACCTTGAAGCTTTCTTT
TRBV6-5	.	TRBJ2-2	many	CASSYGSSGELFF	TGTGCCAGCAGTTACGGGTCCAGCGGGGAGCTGTTTTTT
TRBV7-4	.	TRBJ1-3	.	CASSSLDGGNTIYF	TGTGCCAGCAGCTCCTTGGACGGGGGAAACACCATATATTTT
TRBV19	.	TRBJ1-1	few	CASSGSRMNTEAFF	TGTGCCAGTAGCGGCAGTCGAATGAACACTGAAGCTTTCTTT
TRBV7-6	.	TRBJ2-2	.	CASSQGEGGPGTGELFF	TGTGCCAGCAGCCAGGGGGAGGGGGGTCCAGGCACCGGGGAGCTGTTTTTT
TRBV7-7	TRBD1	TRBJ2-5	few	CASSLGAGGFKETQYF	TGTGCTAGCAGCTTAGGAGCAGGGGGCTTTAAAGAGACCCAGTACTTC
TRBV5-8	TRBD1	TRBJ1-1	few	CASSPGTGPAGAEAFF	TGTGCCAGCAGCCCAGGGACAGGGCCCGCGGGGGCTGAAGCTTTCTTT
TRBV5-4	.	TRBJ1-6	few	CASSLAWGRRFSYNSPLHF	TGTGCCAGCAGCTTGGCATGGGGCAGGCGATTCTCCTATAATTCACCCCTCCACTTT
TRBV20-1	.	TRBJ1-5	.	CSAREGLDVFQPQHF	TGCAGTGCTAGAGAGGGCCTGGACGTGTTTCAGCCCCAGCATTTT
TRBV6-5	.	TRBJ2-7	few	CASSYSTGGRYEQYF	TGTGCCAGCAGTTACTCGACGGGGGGCAGATACGAGCAGTACTTC
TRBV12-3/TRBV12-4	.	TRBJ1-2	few	CASSLGLQGGYGYTF	TGTGCCAGCAGTTTAGGTTTGCAGGGCGGCTATGGCTACACCTTC
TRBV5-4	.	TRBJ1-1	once	CASSSGTGFMNTEAFF	TGTGCCAGCAGCTCCGGGACCGGCTTTATGAACACTGAAGCTTTCTTT
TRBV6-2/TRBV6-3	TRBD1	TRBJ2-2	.	CASSKPGQGSDGELFF	TGTGCCAGCAGTAAACCGGGACAGGGAAGCGACGGGGAGCTGTTTTTT
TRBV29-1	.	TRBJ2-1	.	CSDSHSSYNEQFF	TGCAGCGACAGCCATAGCTCCTACAATGAGCAGTTCTTC
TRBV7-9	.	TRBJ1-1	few	CASSLFFEQGRTEAFF	TGTGCCAGCAGCTTATTCTTCGAACAGGGTCGCACTGAAGCTTTCTTT
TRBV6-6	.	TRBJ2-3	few	CASSYVTSTDTQYF	TGTGCCAGCAGTTACGTTACTAGCACAGATACGCAGTATTTT
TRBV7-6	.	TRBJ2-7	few	CASSLDPGSSYEQYF	TGTGCCAGCAGCTTAGATCCAGGGTCCTCCTACGAGCAGTACTTC
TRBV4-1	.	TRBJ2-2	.	CASSQGGVNTGELFF	TGCGCCAGCAGCCAAGGGGGGGTGAACACCGGGGAGCTGTTTTTT
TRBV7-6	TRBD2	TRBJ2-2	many	CASRMRGRDTGELFF	TGTGCCAGCAGAATGAGAGGGAGGGACACCGGGGAGCTGTTTTTT
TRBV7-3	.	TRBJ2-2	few	CASSLNRRENTGELFF	TGTGCCAGCAGCTTAAATCGCAGGGAGAACACCGGGGAGCTGTTTTTT
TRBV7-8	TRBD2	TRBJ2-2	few	CASSQFSRELNTGELFF	TGTGCCAGCAGCCAATTTTCGCGGGAGCTGAACACCGGGGAGCTGTTTTTT
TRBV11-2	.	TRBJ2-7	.	CASSLAAGNYEQYF	TGTGCCAGCAGCTTAGCGGCGGGAAACTACGAGCAGTACTTC
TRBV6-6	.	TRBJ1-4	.	CASSPRRTGWEKLFF	TGTGCCAGCAGTCCCCGAAGAACAGGCTGGGAAAAACTGTTTTTT
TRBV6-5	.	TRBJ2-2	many	CASSPAGTGELFF	TGTGCCAGCAGTCCCGCTGGCACCGGGGAGCTGTTTTTT
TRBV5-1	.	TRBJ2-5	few	CASSRDQVRTAEETQYF	TGCGCCAGCAGCCGGGACCAAGTGAGAACCGCTGAAGAGACCCAGTACTTC
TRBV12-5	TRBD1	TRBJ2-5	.	CASGFPGQGDPQETQYF	TGTGCTAGTGGTTTTCCGGGGCAGGGGGATCCTCAAGAGACCCAGTACTTC
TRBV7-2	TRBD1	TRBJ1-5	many	CASSMGQYSNQPQHF	TGTGCCAGCAGCATGGGACAGTATAGCAATCAGCCCCAGCATTTT